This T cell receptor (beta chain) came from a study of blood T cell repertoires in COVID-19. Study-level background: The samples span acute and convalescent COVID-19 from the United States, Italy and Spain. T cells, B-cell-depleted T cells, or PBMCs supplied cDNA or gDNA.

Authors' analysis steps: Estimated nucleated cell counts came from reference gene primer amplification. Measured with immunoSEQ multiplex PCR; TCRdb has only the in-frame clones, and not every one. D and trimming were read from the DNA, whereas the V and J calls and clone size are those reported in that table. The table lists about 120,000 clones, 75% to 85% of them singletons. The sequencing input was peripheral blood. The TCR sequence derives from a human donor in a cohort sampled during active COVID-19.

The CDR3 coding sequence is TGTGCCAGCAGTTACTCGAAATTCTACGGTTCCTACGAGCAGTACTTC. It codes for CASSYSKFYGSYEQYF. V and J are TRBV6-5 and TRBJ2-7; D unclear. This CDR3 has 16 amino acids. V was trimmed by 0 bases and J by 1 base, leaving 13 bases between them. Per the germline V gene, CDR1 is MNHEY and CDR2 is SVGAGI.